The clone carrying this T cell receptor beta chain showed up just a few times. V lost 7 bases, J lost 1 base, and 14 bases lay in between. CDR3 length: 15 residues. Germline V gene lookup returns CDR1 KGHDR and CDR2 SFDVKD. This specimen belongs to a study of blood T cell repertoires in COVID-19. For the study at large: Sites in the United States, Italy and Spain provided acute and convalescent COVID-19 samples. The cDNA or gDNA used as material had been derived from T cells, B-cell-depleted T cells, or PBMCs.

Clones were sequenced by immunoSEQ multiplex PCR, and TCRdb holds only the in-frame ones, with some missing. The table shows around 200,000 clones, with roughly nine tenths occurring only once. Sequences were obtained from peripheral blood. The sequence came from a woman aged 45 to 65 with acute or convalescent COVID-19. The chain employs TRBV24-1 and TRBJ2-3; TRBD2 is a possible D gene (7 bases). CDR3 sequence reads: CATRGRAGGTDTQYF. Written as DNA, the CDR3 is TGTGCCACCAGGGGGAGGGCAGGGGGCACAGATACGCAGTATTTT.